A single sample is the source of the 26 T cell receptor beta chains below, sequenced in a study of T cells in Graves' hyperthyroidism and ophthalmopathy. Authors of the study amplified TCR beta CDR3 regions from RNA transcripts. The HTBI primer set was used in a first-round RT-PCR of the TCR CDR3. TCRdb re-derived calls from the multiplex PCR reads in MiXCR, one entry per CDR3 protein. The sample shows 650,000 to 800,000 distinct CDR3 sequences, 40% to 55% of them seen only once. The material sequenced was peripheral blood or thyroid tissue (not recorded which). All receptors derive from an adult man with Graves' disease, either hyperthyroidism or ophthalmopathy (not recorded which).

CDR3 bases: TGTGCCATCAGTGAGTCGTCCGGAGTGGCAAATCAGCCCCAGCATTTT. Translation: CAISESSGVANQPQHF. The chain joins TRBV10-3 to TRBJ1-5; D ambiguous. Germline CDR1 reads ENHRY; CDR2 reads SYGVKD. Trimming cost V 0 bases and J 4 bases, with 13 bases left between them. This CDR3 spans 16 amino acids.

This clonotype showed up just a few times. The V gene is TRBV7-9, the J gene TRBJ2-2, with 7 bases aligning to TRBD1. J lost 1 base, V lost 6 bases, and 8 bases had no gene match. The CDR3 sequence is 16 residues long. Germline values: CDR1 SEHNR, CDR2 FQNEAQ (reference sequence). The CDR3, as DNA: TGTGCCAGCAGATCTATACAGGGGATGAACACCGGGGAGCTGTTTTTT. Translated, it gives CASRSIQGMNTGELFF.

In its sample, this clonotype was seen a few times. The rearrangement joins TRBV11-3 to TRBJ1-5; 8 bases match TRBD1. CDR1 is SGHNT, CDR2 YENEEA, per germline. The CDR3 is made up of 15 amino acids. The ends lost 4 bases at V and 6 bases at J; junction bases unmatched: 8. CDR3 sequence: CASSSSSGTGQPQHF. The CDR3 bases are TGTGCCAGCAGCTCATCCTCCGGGACAGGTCAGCCCCAGCATTTT.

Worth noting for this clonotype: One junction end disagrees with the germline gene, perhaps due to a read error. This CDR3 reads CASSLRENEKLFF. Here the CDR3 DNA reads TGCGCCAGCAGCTTACGAGAAAATGAAAAACTGTTTTTT. The chain recombines TRBV7-2 with TRBJ1-4; no clear D. The germline CDR1 and CDR2 sequences are SGHTA and FQGNSA. The CDR3 is made up of 13 amino acids.

V and J are TRBV6-5 and TRBJ2-5; D is uncertain. The DNA matches TRBJ2-7 better at its end, which makes the J call doubtful. The CDR3 has 18 residues. Germline CDR1 reads MNHEY; CDR2 reads SVGAGI. The CDR3 DNA reads TGTGCCAGCAGTGAAGCGATGGCAGCCGAAACCATAACCTACGAGCAGTACTTC. Protein sequence: CASSEAMAAETITYEQYF.

The chain joins TRBV15 to TRBJ1-5; a weak D match, TRBD1 (6 bases). Germline CDR1 and CDR2: LNHNV and YYDKDF (reference sequence). The CDR3 contains 15 residues. Trimming left V 0 bases short and J 4 bases short, with 10 bases between. DNA for the CDR3: TGTGCCACCAGCAGAGAGGGGGGGCGGAATCAGCCCCAGCATTTT. Amino acid sequence: CATSREGGRNQPQHF.

Ten or more counts support this clonotype. The junction does not match germline at one end; this may be a read error. V and J are TRBV5-1 and TRBJ2-7; D perhaps matches TRBD1 (6 bases). Germline lookup yields CDR1 SGHRS and CDR2 YFSETQ. The CDR3 has 14 residues. The CDR3 here is CASSLQGSSYEQYF. CDR3 bases: TGTGCCAGCAGCTTACAGGGAAGCTCCTACGAGCAGTACTTC. The entire variable domain, with the rest obtained from reference TRBV5-1 and TRBJ2-7, is as follows: KAGVTQTPRYLIKTRGQQVTLSCSPISGHRSVSWYQQTPGQGLQFLFEYFSETQRNKGNFPGRFSGRQFSNSRSEMNVSTLELGDSALYLCASSLQGSSYEQYFGPGTRLTVT.

The J gene is TRBJ2-7, the V gene TRBV2; D is unresolved. Trimming shortened V by 5 bases and J by 5 bases, and 7 bases separated the two germline ends. Per the germline V gene, CDR1 is SNHLY and CDR2 is FYNNEI. The CDR3 extends over 11 amino acids. This chain's CDR3 is CASSLFDEQYF. The CDR3 DNA follows: TGTGCCAGCAGTTTGTTCGACGAGCAGTACTTC.

This chain uses TRBV7-6 with TRBJ1-1; D unclear. The germline CDR1 and CDR2 sequences are SGHVS and FNYEAQ. Trimming stripped 4 bases from V and 10 bases from J, with 13 bases between. The CDR3 has 12 amino acids. The CDR3: CASSSYAGRAFF. The CDR3 coding sequence is TGTGCCAGCAGCTCGTATGCGGGAAGAGCTTTCTTT.

The DNA of the CDR3 is TGTGCCAGCAGCTTAGCGTACAGGGGGCACGAGCAGTACTTC. Protein: CASSLAYRGHEQYF. The chain employs TRBV7-2 and TRBJ2-7; TRBD1 aligns across 9 bases. J lost 5 bases, V lost 0 bases, and 2 bases had no gene match. CDR1 and CDR2 (germline): SGHTA, FQGNSA. This CDR3 region has 14 residues.

The chain employs TRBV5-1 and TRBJ2-5; D is ambiguous. In germline, CDR1 is SGHRS, CDR2 YFSETQ. V was shortened by 0 bases and J by 0 bases, with 12 bases between the two germline ends. The CDR3 extends over 16 amino acids. CDR3 sequence reads: CASSLAIREYQETQYF. The CDR3 DNA reads as TGCGCCAGCAGCTTGGCGATCAGAGAATACCAAGAGACCCAGTACTTC.

The CDR3 region is CASSNRNSNQPQHF. The CDR3 coding sequence is TGTGCCAGTAGTAACAGGAATAGCAATCAGCCCCAGCATTTT. This chain uses TRBV19 with TRBJ1-5; D possibly corresponds to TRBD1 (5 bases). The CDR3 covers 14 residues. Germline CDR1 LNHDA, CDR2 SQIVND (reference sequence). With 4 bases removed from V and 0 bases from J, the gap between germline ends came to 7 bases.

This clonotype was seen ten or more times. The rearrangement joins TRBV24-1 to TRBJ1-1; D is uncertain. The CDR3 is 12 residues long. Trimming took 4 bases from V and 1 from J, leaving 3 bases between them. Germline V gene sequence: CDR1 KGHDR, CDR2 SFDVKD. In nucleotides, the CDR3 is TGTGCCACCAGTGACGGGAACACTGAAGCTTTCTTT. This sequence encodes CATSDGNTEAFF.

Remarks on this clonotype: The CDR3 end shows no conserved phenylalanine or tryptophan, and so a read error is likely. The DNA is left out, because the CDR3 cannot be placed on it with certainty; the CDR3 is given as TCRdb lists it. The CDR3 loop is CASSLARGRHRGAVV. The genes are TRBV7-9 and TRBJ2-2; the table's D call of TRBD1 was not tested on the DNA. The CDR3 is 15 amino acids long, termini counted. Germline V lookup: CDR1 SEHNR, CDR2 FQNEAQ (reference sequence).

The V and J genes are TRBV5-5 and TRBJ1-2, with D possibly TRBD1 on 5 matching bases. V lost 4 bases and J lost 1, with 11 bases in between. The germline CDR1 and CDR2 sequences are SGHKS and YYEKEE (reference sequence). The CDR3 contains 14 residues. Written as DNA, the CDR3 is TGTGCCAGCAGCCAGGGACGGAATAACTATGGCTACACCTTC. It is translated as CASSQGRNNYGYTF.

This chain connects TRBV7-9 to TRBJ2-7; possibly TRBD1 or TRBD2 for D (5 bases each). Trimming took 5 bases from V and 4 from J, leaving 15 bases between them. Germline CDR1 reads SEHNR; CDR2 reads FQNEAQ (reference sequence). This CDR3 comprises 14 residues. The CDR3 reads CASSPSGPRYEQYF. Here the CDR3 DNA reads TGTGCCAGCAGCCCCTCGGGACCCAGATACGAGCAGTACTTC.

This clonotype was counted ten times or more. This rearrangement joins TRBV7-3 to TRBJ1-6; D is perhaps TRBD1 (5 bases). The CDR3 extends over 15 amino acids. Germline assignment: CDR1 SGHTA and CDR2 FQGTGA. The V end was cut by 4 bases, the J end by 8 bases, with 15 bases between. Here the CDR3 reads CASSSGVGGHSPLHF. Here the CDR3 DNA reads TGTGCCAGCAGCTCCGGTGTGGGGGGTCATTCACCCCTCCACTTT.

V and J are TRBV7-9 and TRBJ1-1, with D perhaps matching TRBD1 (6 bases). V was trimmed by 4 bases and J by 5 bases, leaving 17 bases between them. Germline V gene sequence: CDR1 SEHNR, CDR2 FQNEAQ (reference sequence). The CDR3 is 15 residues long. The CDR3 is CASSSHLQGWTEAFF. Written as DNA, the CDR3 is TGTGCCAGCAGCTCCCACCTACAGGGTTGGACTGAAGCTTTCTTT.

This rearrangement joins TRBV15 to TRBJ2-5; D not certain. The germline gives CDR1 LNHNV, CDR2 YYDKDF (reference sequence). The CDR3 loop spans 14 amino acids. Trimming shortened V by 1 base and J by 4 bases, and 10 bases separated the two germline ends. CDR3 sequence reads: CATSRVPTGETQYF. The CDR3 nucleotides read TGTGCCACCAGCAGAGTCCCGACGGGAGAGACCCAGTACTTC.

Many counts were recorded for this clonotype. V usage is TRBV29-1 and J usage is TRBJ2-7; D gene ambiguous. Germline loops: CDR1 SQVTM, CDR2 ANQGSEA. CDR3 length equals 12 residues. V was trimmed by 4 bases and J by 1 base, leaving 8 bases between them. The CDR3 protein is CSVAGSSYEQYF. CDR3 DNA sequence: TGCAGCGTTGCCGGCAGTTCCTACGAGCAGTACTTC.

The chain is built from TRBV10-3 and TRBJ2-7; D gene ambiguous. Deletions cut 6 bases from V and 3 bases from J, with 15 bases between. Germline assignment: CDR1 ENHRY and CDR2 SYGVKD. CDR3 length: 14 residues. CDR3 in DNA: TGTGCCATCAGCCGGACGAACTATGGCTACGAGCAGTACTTC. It codes for CAISRTNYGYEQYF.

J is TRBJ1-6 and V is TRBV15; maybe TRBD1 (6 bases). This CDR3 is 16 amino acids long. CDR1 and CDR2 from the germline V gene are LNHNV and YYDKDF (reference sequence). Deletions cut 3 bases from V and 6 bases from J, with 15 bases between. The CDR3 protein is CATSRSGGVSNSPLHF. CDR3 DNA sequence: TGTGCCACCAGCAGGAGCGGGGGCGTGAGTAATTCACCCCTCCACTTT.

In its sample, this clonotype was seen once. The rearrangement uses TRBV6-2 or TRBV6-3 and TRBJ1-5; D gene unclear. Trimming stripped 0 bases from V and 7 bases from J, with 4 bases between. The CDR3 is made up of 12 amino acids. Germline V gene data show CDR1 as MNHEY and CDR2 as SVGEGT. As DNA, the CDR3 is TGTGCCAGCAGTTACTCCCGGCAGCCCCAGCATTTT. Its translation: CASSYSRQPQHF.

CDR3 sequence: CASSPGLTGELERYF. The DNA for the CDR3 is TGTGCCAGCAGTCCGGGACTCACCGGGGAGCTAGAAAGGTACTTC. This chain uses TRBV6-1 with TRBJ2-7; maybe TRBD2 (6 bases). CDR1 MNHNS and CDR2 SASEGT come from the germline V gene. Trimming stripped 5 bases from V and 12 bases from J, with 26 bases between. The CDR3 contains 15 residues.

The chain uses TRBV20-1 and TRBJ1-5; 11 nucleotides agree with TRBD1. With 0 bases clipped from V and 7 bases from J, the junction kept 8 bases outside the gene matches. The CDR3 totals 16 residues. Germline CDR1 reads DFQATT; CDR2 reads SNEGSKA (reference sequence). The CDR3 nucleotides read TGCAGTGCTAGAGATCTCGGGACAGGGGGGGTCCAGCCCCAGCATTTT. The encoded protein is CSARDLGTGGVQPQHF.

This rearrangement joins TRBV12-3 or TRBV12-4 to TRBJ1-2; D is uncertain. This CDR3 contains 14 residues. The V gene lost 3 bases and the J gene lost 4 bases, with 12 bases spanning the gap. For the CDR3, the DNA is TGTGCCAGCAGTTTGACGGCGGCGTTCTATGGCTACACCTTC. Translated: CASSLTAAFYGYTF.